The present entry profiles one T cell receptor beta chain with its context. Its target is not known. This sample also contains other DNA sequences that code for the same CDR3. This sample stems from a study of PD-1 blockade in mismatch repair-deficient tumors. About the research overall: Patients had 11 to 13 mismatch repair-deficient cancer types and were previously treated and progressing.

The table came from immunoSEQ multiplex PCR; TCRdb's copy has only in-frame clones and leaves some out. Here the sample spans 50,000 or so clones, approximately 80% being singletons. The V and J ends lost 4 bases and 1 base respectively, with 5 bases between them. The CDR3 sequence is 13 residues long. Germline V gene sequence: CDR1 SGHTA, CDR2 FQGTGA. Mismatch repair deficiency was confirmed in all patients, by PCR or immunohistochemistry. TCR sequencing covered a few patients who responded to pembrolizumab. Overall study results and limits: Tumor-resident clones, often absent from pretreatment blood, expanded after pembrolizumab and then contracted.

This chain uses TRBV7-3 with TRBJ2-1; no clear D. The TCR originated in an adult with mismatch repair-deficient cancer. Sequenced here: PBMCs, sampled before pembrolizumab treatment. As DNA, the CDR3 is TGTGCCAGCAGCTGGAATTCCTACAATGAGCAGTTCTTC. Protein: CASSWNSYNEQFF.